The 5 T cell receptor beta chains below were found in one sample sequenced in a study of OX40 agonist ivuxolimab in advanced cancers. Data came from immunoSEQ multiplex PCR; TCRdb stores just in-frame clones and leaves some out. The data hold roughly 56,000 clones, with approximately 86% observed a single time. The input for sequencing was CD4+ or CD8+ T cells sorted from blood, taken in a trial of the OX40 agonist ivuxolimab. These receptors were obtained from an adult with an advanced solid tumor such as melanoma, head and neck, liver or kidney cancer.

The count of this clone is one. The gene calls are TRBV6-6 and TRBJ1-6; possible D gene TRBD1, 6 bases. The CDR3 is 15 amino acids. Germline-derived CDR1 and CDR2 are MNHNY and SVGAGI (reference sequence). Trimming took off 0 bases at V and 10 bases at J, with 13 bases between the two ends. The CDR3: CASSYSIQGRSPLHF. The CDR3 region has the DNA TGTGCCAGCAGTTACTCGATACAGGGAAGATCACCCCTCCACTTT.

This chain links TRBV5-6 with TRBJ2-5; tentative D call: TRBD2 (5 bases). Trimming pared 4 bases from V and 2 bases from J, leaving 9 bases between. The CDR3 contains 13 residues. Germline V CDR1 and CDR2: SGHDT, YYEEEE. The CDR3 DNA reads TGTGCCAGCAGCATGACGGGACAAGAGACCCAGTACTTC. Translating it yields CASSMTGQETQYF.

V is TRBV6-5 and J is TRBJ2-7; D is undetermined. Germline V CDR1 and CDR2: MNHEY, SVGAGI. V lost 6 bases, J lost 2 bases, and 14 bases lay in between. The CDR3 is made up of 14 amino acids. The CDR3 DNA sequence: TGTGCCAGCAGCCGCAGAGAGATGGCCTACGAGCAGTACTTC. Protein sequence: CASSRREMAYEQYF.

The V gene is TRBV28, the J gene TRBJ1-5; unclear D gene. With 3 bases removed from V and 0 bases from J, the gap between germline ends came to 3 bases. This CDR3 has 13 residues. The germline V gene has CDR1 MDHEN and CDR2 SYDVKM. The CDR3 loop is CASSFVSNQPQHF. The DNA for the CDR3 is TGTGCCAGCAGTTTCGTTAGCAATCAGCCCCAGCATTTT.

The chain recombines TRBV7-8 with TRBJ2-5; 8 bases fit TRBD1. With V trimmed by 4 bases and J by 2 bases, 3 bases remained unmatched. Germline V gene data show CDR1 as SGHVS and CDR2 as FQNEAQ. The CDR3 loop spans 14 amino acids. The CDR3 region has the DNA TGTGCCAGCAGCTCCCGGACAGGGCAAGAGACCCAGTACTTC. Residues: CASSSRTGQETQYF.